One sample yielded the 16 T cell receptor beta chains listed below, sequenced in a study of cytomegalovirus exposure and HLA in healthy donors (dated by TCRdb to about 2017). The library was built by means of the immunoSEQ multiplex PCR assay. A mixture of 60 forward primers for TCR Vbeta segments and 13 reverse primers for TCR Jbeta segments was used in the multiplex PCR. Drawn from immuneACCESS, this table holds only the in-frame rearrangements with V and J called that TCRdb kept. Clones are partly lost; checked studies trace under half to an unresolved V gene and leave the rest unexplained. The sample table contains around 200,000 clones; only one count was recorded for about 80% of them. Roughly 10% of the sample comes from the top ten. Sequencing was performed on PBMCs. The receptors shown here come from a woman between 50 and 59 years old in good health and CMV-seropositive.

The rearrangement uses TRBV29-1 and TRBJ2-7; TRBD2 aligns across 11 bases. The V and J ends lost 3 bases and 3 bases, in that order; junction bases with no gene match: 13. The germline V gene has CDR1 SQVTM and CDR2 ANQGSEA. The CDR3 totals 17 residues. CDR3 amino acids: CSVEGTSGGQSDYEQYF. The CDR3 DNA reads TGCAGCGTTGAGGGGACTAGCGGAGGGCAATCCGACTACGAGCAGTACTTC.

V usage is TRBV6-5 and J usage is TRBJ2-7; 8 bases are a match to TRBD2. The J segment lost 3 bases and the V segment lost 7 bases, leaving 8 bases of the junction unmatched. This CDR3 is built from 14 residues. CDR1 is MNHEY, CDR2 SVGAGI, per germline. The CDR3 nucleotides are TGTGCCAGCACCCTCCGGGAGGGTTTCTACGAGCAGTACTTC. Translated: CASTLREGFYEQYF.

The rearrangement joins TRBV6-1 to TRBJ1-1; no clear D. Germline V gene sequence: CDR1 MNHNS, CDR2 SASEGT. V dropped 2 bases and J dropped 11 bases, with 9 bases sitting between them. CDR3 length: 11 residues. This chain's CDR3 is CASSEFGLAFF. CDR3 nucleotide sequence: TGTGCCAGCAGTGAATTTGGGCTGGCTTTCTTT.

The chain couples TRBV5-1 to TRBJ2-7; 9 nucleotides agree with TRBD1. V was clipped by 0 bases and J by 7 bases; unmatched bases: 5. Germline loops: CDR1 SGHRS, CDR2 YFSETQ. CDR3 length: 14 amino acids. CDR3 sequence (DNA): TGCGCCAGCAGCTTGGAACAGGGGGCGATTGAGCAGTACTTC. This translates into CASSLEQGAIEQYF.

The V gene is TRBV5-1, the J gene TRBJ2-3; D is uncertain. Germline-derived CDR1 and CDR2 are SGHRS and YFSETQ. Deletions cut 0 bases from V and 0 bases from J, with 8 bases between. This CDR3 is 15 amino acids long. The CDR3 DNA is TGCGCCAGCAGCTTGGCCAGGATAAGCACAGATACGCAGTATTTT. Protein: CASSLARISTDTQYF.

The V gene is TRBV28, the J gene TRBJ1-5; TRBD1 matches at 7 bases. With V trimmed by 1 base and J by 4 bases, 10 bases remained unmatched. The CDR3 loop spans 17 amino acids. The germline gives CDR1 MDHEN, CDR2 SYDVKM. Written as DNA, the CDR3 is TGTGCCAGCAGTTTATTATCGCCGGGACAGCCAAATCAGCCCCAGCATTTT. Its translation is CASSLLSPGQPNQPQHF. Supplemented by reference TRBV28 and TRBJ1-5, the full variable domain reads DVKVTQSSRYLVKRTGEKVFLECVQDMDHENMFWYRQDPGLGLRLIYFSYDVKMKEKGDIPEGYSVSREKKERFSLILESASTNQTSMYLCASSLLSPGQPNQPQHFGDGTRLSIL.

This clone was counted a single time. This chain uses TRBV7-6 with TRBJ2-5; 8 bases fit TRBD1. Per germline, CDR1 SGHVS and CDR2 FNYEAQ. Germline trimming cut 3 bases from V and 2 bases from J; bases unmatched to any gene: 2. The length of the CDR3 is 14 residues. CDR3 in amino acids: CASSFGQGQETQYF. As DNA, the CDR3 is TGTGCCAGCAGCTTCGGACAGGGTCAAGAGACCCAGTACTTC.

The chain couples TRBV28 to TRBJ1-4, with 8 nucleotides matching TRBD1. Germline CDR1 MDHEN, CDR2 SYDVKM. The CDR3 loop spans 14 amino acids. J gave up 5 bases and V 7 bases, and 6 bases lay outside the gene matches. CDR3 sequence reads: CASKPGQDNEKLFF. The CDR3 DNA is TGTGCCAGCAAGCCGGGACAGGACAATGAAAAACTGTTTTTT.

This sequence joins TRBV6-1 and TRBJ2-7, with D maybe TRBD1 (6 bases). CDR3 length: 15 residues. The germline gives CDR1 MNHNS, CDR2 SASEGT. Trimming removed 3 bases from V and 2 bases from J, with 14 bases in between. CDR3 sequence (DNA): TGTGCCAGCAGTGATTGGGGGACACCTACCTACGAGCAGTACTTC. Amino acids: CASSDWGTPTYEQYF.

The genes are TRBV7-2 and TRBJ2-3, with 8 bases aligning to TRBD2. CDR1 is SGHTA, CDR2 FQGNSA, per germline. Unmatched junction bases numbered 6, after V lost 3 bases and J lost 4 bases. The CDR3 runs 15 residues. Here the CDR3 DNA reads TGTGCCAGCAGCTTGACGGGGGGGATACCAGATACGCAGTATTTT. Its protein is CASSLTGGIPDTQYF.

The rearrangement uses TRBV6-5 and TRBJ2-5; no definite D call. This CDR3 has 13 residues. In germline, CDR1 is MNHEY, CDR2 SVGAGI. The V and J ends lost 5 bases and 1 base respectively, with 8 bases between them. CDR3 loop: CASSESLQETQYF. CDR3 in DNA: TGTGCCAGCAGTGAAAGCCTCCAAGAGACCCAGTACTTC.

This clone came up once. This chain joins TRBV19 and TRBJ1-1, with 7 bases identical to TRBD1. The CDR3 runs 14 residues. CDR1 LNHDA and CDR2 SQIVND come from the germline V gene (reference sequence). The V segment lost 3 bases and the J segment 7 bases; nucleotides outside the gene matches: 8. The CDR3 spells CASSIAAGGLEAFF. CDR3 DNA: TGTGCCAGTAGTATCGCGGCAGGGGGTCTTGAAGCTTTCTTT.

The chain uses TRBV19 and TRBJ1-2; 9 bases align to TRBD1. Unmatched junction bases numbered 10, after V lost 5 bases and J lost 9 bases. The CDR3 contains 14 residues. From germline, CDR1 is LNHDA and CDR2 SQIVND (reference sequence). The CDR3 here is CASSAGQGWPRYTF. The CDR3 coding sequence is TGTGCCAGTAGTGCAGGACAGGGGTGGCCGCGCTACACCTTC.

The rearrangement joins TRBV7-9 to TRBJ2-7; the match to TRBD1 covers 8 bases. Trimming at V came to 5 bases and at J to 4 bases, leaving 13 bases not matched to a gene. The CDR3 covers 16 residues. Germline values: CDR1 SEHNR, CDR2 FQNEAQ (reference sequence). The CDR3 spells CASSPPVDRARYEQYF. For the CDR3, the DNA is TGTGCCAGCAGCCCCCCGGTGGACAGGGCTCGTTACGAGCAGTACTTC.

This clone was observed once. The J gene is TRBJ1-2, the V gene TRBV19; 11 bases map to TRBD1. The ends lost 6 bases at V and 2 bases at J; junction bases unmatched: 11. This CDR3 contains 17 residues. CDR1 is LNHDA, CDR2 SQIVND, per germline (reference sequence). CDR3: CASSTSPGQGVNYGYTF. In nucleotides, the CDR3 is TGTGCCAGTAGCACCTCCCCGGGACAGGGGGTCAACTATGGCTACACCTTC.

CDR3 amino acids: CASSVAPEDTQYF. The CDR3 DNA follows: TGTGCCAGCAGCGTAGCCCCAGAAGATACGCAGTATTTT. V and J are TRBV9 and TRBJ2-3; D unclear. This CDR3 has 13 amino acids. Per germline, CDR1 SGDLS and CDR2 YYNGEE. The V end was cut by 0 bases, the J end by 5 bases, with 7 bases between. The entire variable domain, with the rest obtained from reference TRBV9 and TRBJ2-3, is as follows: DSGVTQTPKHLITATGQRVTLRCSPRSGDLSVYWYQQSLDQGLQFLIQYYNGEERAKGNILERFSAQQFPDLHSELNLSSLELGDSALYFCASSVAPEDTQYFGPGTRLTVL.